The clone carrying this TCR beta chain was seen only a few times. Its target is not known. The sample comes from a study of blood T cells in healthy people across ages. In germline, CDR1 is KGHDR, CDR2 SFDVKD. The CDR3 length is 14 residues. With 7 bases clipped from V and 9 bases from J, the junction kept 8 bases outside the gene matches. Primers used in a second PCR of roughly 6 to 12 cycles were a sample-barcoded 5' primer and a J-beta primer mix. One entry per CDR3 protein, called by TCRdb with MiXCR from the 5' RACE reads. The profile shows about 780,000 distinct CDR3 sequences, around 50% of them singletons. Overall study findings and caveats: Whereas aged donors had fewer naive CD4+ cells, long-lived donors had more of them and higher diversity. When one million T cells were used, diversity estimates were thought to be underestimates.

The chain joins TRBV24-1 to TRBJ2-4; 10 bases are shared with TRBD1. What was sequenced was blood. This receptor was taken from an elderly man in good health. The CDR3 sequence is CATSDGTGETIQYF. The CDR3 nucleotides are TGTGCCACCAGCGACGGGACAGGGGAGACCATTCAGTACTTC.